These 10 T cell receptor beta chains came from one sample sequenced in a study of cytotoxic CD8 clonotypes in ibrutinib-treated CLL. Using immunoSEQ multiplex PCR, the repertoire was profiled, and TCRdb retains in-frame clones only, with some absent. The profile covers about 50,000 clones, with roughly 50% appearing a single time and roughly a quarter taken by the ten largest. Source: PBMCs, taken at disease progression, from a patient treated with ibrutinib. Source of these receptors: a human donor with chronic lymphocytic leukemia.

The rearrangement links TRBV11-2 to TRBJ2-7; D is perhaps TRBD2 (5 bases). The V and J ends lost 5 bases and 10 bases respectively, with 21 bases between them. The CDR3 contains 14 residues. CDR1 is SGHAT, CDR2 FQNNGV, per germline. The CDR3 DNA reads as TGTGCCAGCAGCCCTAGCTCAGACGGAAAGGAACAGTACTTC. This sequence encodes CASSPSSDGKEQYF.

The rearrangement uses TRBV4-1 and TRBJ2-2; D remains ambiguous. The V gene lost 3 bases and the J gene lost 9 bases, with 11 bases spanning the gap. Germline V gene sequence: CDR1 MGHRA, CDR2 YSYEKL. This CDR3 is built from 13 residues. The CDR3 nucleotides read TGCGCCAGCAGCCATCCCGACCCCCGGGAGCTGTTTTTT. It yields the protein CASSHPDPRELFF.

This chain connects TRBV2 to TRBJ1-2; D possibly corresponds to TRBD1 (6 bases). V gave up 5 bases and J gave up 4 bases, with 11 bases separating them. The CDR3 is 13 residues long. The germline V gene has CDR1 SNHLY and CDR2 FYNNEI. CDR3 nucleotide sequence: TGTGCCAGCAGTTCTGAAGGGGGCTATGGCTACACCTTC. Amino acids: CASSSEGGYGYTF. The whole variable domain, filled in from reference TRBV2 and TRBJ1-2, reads EPEVTQTPSHQVTQMGQEVILRCVPISNHLYFYWYRQILGQKVEFLVSFYNNEISEKSEIFDDQFSVERPDGSNFTLKIRSTKLEDSAMYFCASSSEGGYGYTFGSGTRLTVV.

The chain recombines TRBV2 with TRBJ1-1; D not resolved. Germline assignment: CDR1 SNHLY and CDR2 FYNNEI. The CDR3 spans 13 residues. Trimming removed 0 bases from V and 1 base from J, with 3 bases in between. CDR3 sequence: CASSEAGNTEAFF. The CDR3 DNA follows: TGTGCCAGCAGTGAAGCAGGGAACACTGAAGCTTTCTTT. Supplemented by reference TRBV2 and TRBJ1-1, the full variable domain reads EPEVTQTPSHQVTQMGQEVILRCVPISNHLYFYWYRQILGQKVEFLVSFYNNEISEKSEIFDDQFSVERPDGSNFTLKIRSTKLEDSAMYFCASSEAGNTEAFFGQGTRLTVV.

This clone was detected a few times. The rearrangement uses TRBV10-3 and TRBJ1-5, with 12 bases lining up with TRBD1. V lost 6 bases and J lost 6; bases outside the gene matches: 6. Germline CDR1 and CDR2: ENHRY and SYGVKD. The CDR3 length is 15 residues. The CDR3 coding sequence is TGTGCCATCAGCGAAGGGACAGGGGGCTTTCAGCCCCAGCATTTT. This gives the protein CAISEGTGGFQPQHF.

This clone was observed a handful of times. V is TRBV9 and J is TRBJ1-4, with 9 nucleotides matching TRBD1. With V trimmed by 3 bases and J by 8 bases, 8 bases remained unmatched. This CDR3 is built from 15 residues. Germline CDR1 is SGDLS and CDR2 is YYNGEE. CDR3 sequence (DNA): TGTGCCAGCAGCGCTACAGGGGGCTTGGAGGAAAAACTGTTTTTT. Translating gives CASSATGGLEEKLFF.

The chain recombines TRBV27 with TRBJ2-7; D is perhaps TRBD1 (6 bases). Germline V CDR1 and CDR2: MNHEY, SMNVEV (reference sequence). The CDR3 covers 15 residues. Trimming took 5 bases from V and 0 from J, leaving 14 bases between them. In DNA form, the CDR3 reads TGTGCCAGCAGTCCCGGGACATCAAACTCCTACGAGCAGTACTTC. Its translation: CASSPGTSNSYEQYF.

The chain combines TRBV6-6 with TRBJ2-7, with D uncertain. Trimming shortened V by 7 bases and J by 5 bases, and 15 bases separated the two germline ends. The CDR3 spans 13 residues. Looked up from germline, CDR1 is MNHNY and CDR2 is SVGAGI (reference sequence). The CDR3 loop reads CASTSRPWDEQYF. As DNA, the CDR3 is TGTGCCAGCACCAGCAGGCCCTGGGACGAGCAGTACTTC.

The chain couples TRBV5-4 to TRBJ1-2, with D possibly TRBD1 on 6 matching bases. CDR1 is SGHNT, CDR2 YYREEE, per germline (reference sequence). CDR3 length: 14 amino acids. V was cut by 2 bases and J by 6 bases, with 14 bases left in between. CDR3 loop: CASSFGQLKDGYTF. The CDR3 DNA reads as TGTGCCAGCAGCTTTGGACAGCTAAAGGATGGCTACACCTTC.

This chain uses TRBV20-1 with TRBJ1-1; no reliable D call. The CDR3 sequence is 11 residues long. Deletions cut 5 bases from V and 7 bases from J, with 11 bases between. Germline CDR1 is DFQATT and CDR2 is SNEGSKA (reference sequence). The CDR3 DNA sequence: TGCAGTGCTTGGCCGGGAGGTGAAGCTTTCTTT. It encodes CSAWPGGEAFF.